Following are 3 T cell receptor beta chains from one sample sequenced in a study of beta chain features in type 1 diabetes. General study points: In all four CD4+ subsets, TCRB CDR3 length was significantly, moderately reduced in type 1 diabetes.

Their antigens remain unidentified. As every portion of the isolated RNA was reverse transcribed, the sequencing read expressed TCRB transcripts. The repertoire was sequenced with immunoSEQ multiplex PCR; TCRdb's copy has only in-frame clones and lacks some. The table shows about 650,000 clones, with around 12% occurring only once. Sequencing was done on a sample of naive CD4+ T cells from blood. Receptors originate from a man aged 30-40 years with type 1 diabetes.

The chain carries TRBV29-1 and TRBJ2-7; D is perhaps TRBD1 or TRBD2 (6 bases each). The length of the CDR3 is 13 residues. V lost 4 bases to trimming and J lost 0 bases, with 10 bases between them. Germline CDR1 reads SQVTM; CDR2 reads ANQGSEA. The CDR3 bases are TGCAGCGTTGGTAAGGGGGGCTCCTACGAGCAGTACTTC. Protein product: CSVGKGGSYEQYF.

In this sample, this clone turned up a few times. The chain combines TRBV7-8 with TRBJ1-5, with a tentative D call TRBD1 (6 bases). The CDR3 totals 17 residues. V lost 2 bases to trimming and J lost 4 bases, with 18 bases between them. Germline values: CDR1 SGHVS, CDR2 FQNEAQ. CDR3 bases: TGTGCCAGCAGCTTATCGGGGGCGATGGCTCTGAATCAGCCCCAGCATTTT. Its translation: CASSLSGAMALNQPQHF.

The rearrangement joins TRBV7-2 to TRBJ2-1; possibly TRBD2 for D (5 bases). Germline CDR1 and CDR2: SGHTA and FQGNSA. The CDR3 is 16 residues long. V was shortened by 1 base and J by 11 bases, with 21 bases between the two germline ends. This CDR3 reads CASSLVEVRLNAQQFF. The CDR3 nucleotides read TGTGCCAGCAGCTTAGTGGAGGTCAGGCTTAACGCTCAGCAGTTCTTC. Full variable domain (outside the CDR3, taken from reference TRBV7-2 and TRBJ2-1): GAGVSQSPSNKVTEKGKDVELRCDPISGHTALYWYRQSLGQGLEFLIYFQGNSAPDKSGLPSDRFSAERTGGSVSTLTIQRTQQEDSAVYLCASSLVEVRLNAQQFFGPGTRLTVL.